These 18 T cell receptor beta chains were sequenced from one sample in a study of blood T cell repertoires in COVID-19. The method was immunoSEQ multiplex PCR; TCRdb's version includes in-frame clones alone and lacks a portion of them. The table lists around 78,000 clones, about nine tenths of them singletons. Specimen: peripheral blood. These receptor sequences come from a woman aged 45-59 years in a cohort sampled during active COVID-19.

CDR3 residues: CSFLGRNEQFF. The CDR3 DNA sequence: TGCAGCTTCCTTGGGCGCAATGAGCAGTTCTTC. This chain connects TRBV29-1 to TRBJ2-1, with D hard to call. Trimming pared 8 bases from V and 6 bases from J, leaving 11 bases between. In germline, CDR1 is SQVTM, CDR2 ANQGSEA. The CDR3 consists of 11 residues.

The chain has TRBV6-1 and TRBJ2-2; 9 bases are a match to TRBD1. V lost 11 bases to trimming and J lost 4 bases; unmatched junction nucleotides: 8. The CDR3 extends over 14 amino acids. Germline V gene sequence: CDR1 MNHNS, CDR2 SASEGT. Written as DNA, the CDR3 is TGTGCCGGAACAGGGGGCGGGGGCACCGGGGAGCTGTTTTTT. It translates to CAGTGGGGTGELFF.

This chain links TRBV5-1 with TRBJ1-2, with D hard to call. Trimming stripped 4 bases from V and 4 bases from J, with 20 bases between. Per germline, CDR1 SGHRS and CDR2 YFSETQ. The CDR3 spans 16 residues. CDR3 protein: CASSPVEGDLSYGYTF. CDR3 in DNA: TGCGCCAGCAGCCCCGTTGAGGGAGACCTTAGCTATGGCTACACCTTC.

This rearrangement joins TRBV27 to TRBJ1-4; the D gene is possibly TRBD1 (6 bases). CDR1 is MNHEY and CDR2 is SMNVEV in the germline V gene (reference sequence). This CDR3 comprises 19 residues. Trimming stripped 5 bases from V and 2 bases from J, with 24 bases between. The DNA of the CDR3 is TGTGCCAGCAGTCTCACAGGGCCCACCACTACTTTTACTAATGAAAAACTGTTTTTT. Its protein is CASSLTGPTTTFTNEKLFF.

The genes are TRBV5-1 and TRBJ2-5, with 8 bases fitting TRBD2. The germline V gene encodes CDR1 SGHRS and CDR2 YFSETQ. The CDR3 is 18 amino acids. Trimming cost V 4 bases and J 4 bases; bases outside gene matches: 18. The CDR3 reads CASSPGGSSGSFAETQYF. CDR3 coding DNA: TGCGCCAGCAGCCCGGGAGGATCCAGCGGGAGTTTTGCAGAGACCCAGTACTTC.

The chain joins TRBV30 to TRBJ1-6, with TRBD1 as a possible D gene (6 bases). Trimming removed 4 bases from V and 7 bases from J, with 11 bases in between. Looked up from germline, CDR1 is GTSNPN and CDR2 is SVGIG (reference sequence). This CDR3 region has 13 residues. The CDR3 bases are TGTGCCTGGATAGGACAGCCCAATTCACCCCTCCACTTT. This gives the protein CAWIGQPNSPLHF.

This clone has only a few counts. This chain connects TRBV30 to TRBJ1-5; D not resolved. The germline V and J ends were trimmed by 2 bases and 4 bases, with 12 bases remaining between them. Looked up from germline, CDR1 is GTSNPN and CDR2 is SVGIG (reference sequence). This CDR3 contains 14 residues. CDR3 sequence: CAWSPSTPNQPQHF. DNA for the CDR3: TGTGCCTGGAGTCCCTCGACACCTAATCAGCCCCAGCATTTT. Full variable domain (missing parts from reference TRBV30 and TRBJ1-5): SQTIHQWPATLVQPVGSPLSLECTVEGTSNPNLYWYRQAAGRGLQLLFYSVGIGQISSEVPQNLSASRPQDRQFILSSKKLLLSDSGFYLCAWSPSTPNQPQHFGDGTRLSIL.

The chain links TRBV28 to TRBJ2-6; D remains ambiguous. This CDR3 contains 13 residues. Looked up from germline, CDR1 is MDHEN and CDR2 is SYDVKM. V dropped 6 bases and J dropped 8 bases, with 11 bases sitting between them. The CDR3 region has the DNA TGTGCCAGCAGCTTCAGAGGCCCCAACGTCCTGACTTTC. Protein product: CASSFRGPNVLTF.

This rearrangement joins TRBV24-1 to TRBJ2-1; perhaps TRBD1 as D (5 bases). The CDR3 consists of 14 residues. CDR1 is KGHDR and CDR2 is SFDVKD in the germline V gene. The germline V and J ends were trimmed by 4 bases and 0 bases, with 6 bases remaining between them. The CDR3 loop is CATSDDSSYNEQFF. The CDR3 nucleotides are TGTGCCACCAGTGACGACAGCTCCTACAATGAGCAGTTCTTC.

This sequence joins TRBV18 and TRBJ1-2; 7 bases fit TRBD1. The germline CDR1 and CDR2 sequences are KGHSH and LQKENI. The length of the CDR3 is 15 residues. With V trimmed by 2 bases and J by 4 bases, 7 bases remained unmatched. Written as DNA, the CDR3 is TGTGCCAGCTCACCAACGGCGGACAGGCGCTATGGCTACACCTTC. It is translated as CASSPTADRRYGYTF.

CDR3 nucleotide sequence: TGTGCCAGCAGATCGCCGGGGACAGGGAACACTGAAGCTTTCTTT. Encoded protein: CASRSPGTGNTEAFF. The chain links TRBV28 to TRBJ1-1; 8 positions match TRBD1. This CDR3 has 15 amino acids. CDR1 and CDR2 (germline): MDHEN, SYDVKM. Unmatched junction bases numbered 7, after V lost 6 bases and J lost 1 base.

The chain joins TRBV5-6 to TRBJ1-1; 12 bases line up with TRBD1. Germline values: CDR1 SGHDT, CDR2 YYEEEE. The CDR3 consists of 14 residues. Germline trimming cut 3 bases from V and 4 bases from J; bases unmatched to any gene: 1. Here the CDR3 reads CASSWGQGATEAFF. In nucleotides, the CDR3 is TGTGCCAGCAGCTGGGGACAGGGGGCCACTGAAGCTTTCTTT.

This chain uses TRBV14 with TRBJ2-7; D is unclear. Germline V gives CDR1 SGHDN, CDR2 FVKESK. The CDR3 loop spans 12 amino acids. Deletions cut 0 bases from V and 12 bases from J, with 12 bases between. The CDR3 protein is CASSQELEKRYF. The CDR3 DNA reads as TGTGCCAGCAGCCAAGAATTAGAGAAAAGGTACTTC.

The chain carries TRBV5-4 and TRBJ1-5; D might be TRBD1 (5 bases). V shed 4 bases and J shed 7 bases, with 15 bases lying between them. The CDR3 is made up of 14 amino acids. Germline V gene lookup returns CDR1 SGHNT and CDR2 YYREEE (reference sequence). Here the CDR3 reads CASSLHGAGQPQHF. The CDR3 DNA follows: TGTGCCAGCAGCCTCCATGGAGCAGGGCAGCCCCAGCATTTT.

This clone was detected once. The chain recombines TRBV11-2 with TRBJ2-7; 9 bases match TRBD2. The CDR3 length is 18 residues. CDR1 SGHAT and CDR2 FQNNGV come from the germline V gene. Trimming took 5 bases from V and 6 from J; bases not matched to a gene: 20. CDR3 nucleotides: TGTGCCAGCAGCCCCCTTCAGCGATGGCGGGAGGGCCTACGCGAGCAGTACTTC. Amino acids: CASSPLQRWREGLREQYF.

The J gene is TRBJ2-7, the V gene TRBV11-3; TRBD1 aligns across 8 bases. The CDR3 is made up of 18 amino acids. Germline CDR1 and CDR2: SGHNT and YENEEA. Unmatched junction bases numbered 14, after V lost 2 bases and J lost 2 bases. CDR3 in amino acids: CASSLTTPPGTGPYEQYF. The CDR3 DNA sequence: TGTGCCAGCAGCTTAACCACCCCACCCGGGACAGGACCCTACGAGCAGTACTTC.

Only one count was recorded for this clone. This sequence joins TRBV5-4 and TRBJ1-4; D not resolved. The CDR3 has 16 amino acids. Germline V gives CDR1 SGHNT, CDR2 YYREEE (reference sequence). Trimming removed 4 bases from V and 0 bases from J, with 13 bases in between. Written as DNA, the CDR3 is TGTGCCAGCAGCAGGAGTGACGCGACAACTAATGAAAAACTGTTTTTT. Its protein product is CASSRSDATTNEKLFF.

This clone has only one observation. The genes are TRBV18 and TRBJ2-1; D gene ambiguous. The germline gives CDR1 KGHSH, CDR2 LQKENI. The CDR3 is 17 residues long. V dropped 6 bases and J dropped 7 bases, with 25 bases sitting between them. CDR3 protein: CASSRNVLNDGVNEQFF. CDR3 bases: TGTGCCAGCTCCCGTAATGTTCTGAACGACGGAGTGAATGAGCAGTTCTTC.